Presented here are 28 T cell receptor beta chains from one specimen sequenced in a study of CD8+CD57+ T cells in acquired aplastic anemia. TCR beta VDJ and CDR3 profiles were obtained from a genomic DNA template. TCRdb re-called the reads through MiXCR, storing one row per CDR3 protein. The sample gives 400,000 to 450,000 distinct CDR3 sequences, 60% to 80% of which show up once; under 4.5% is in the top ten. The source material was sorted CD4+, CD8+, or CD8+CD57+ T cells (not recorded which) from PBMCs. The receptors were gathered from a human donor in good health, serving as a control.

This clonotype occurred many times. V gene TRBV20-1 combines with J gene TRBJ1-2; unclear D gene. Germline CDR1 and CDR2: DFQATT and SNEGSKA (reference sequence). CDR3 length equals 13 residues. Trimming cost V 5 bases and J 0 bases, with 10 bases left between them. CDR3 sequence reads: CSAALGANYGYTF. The DNA of the CDR3 is TGCAGTGCTGCCCTAGGCGCTAACTATGGCTACACCTTC.

In this sample, this clonotype turned up many times. This chain connects TRBV6-6 to TRBJ1-2; 9 nucleotides align to TRBD1. J lost 13 bases, V lost 6 bases, and 12 bases had no gene match. CDR3 length equals 13 residues. Germline-derived CDR1 and CDR2 are MNHNY and SVGAGI (reference sequence). The CDR3 DNA sequence: TGTGCCAGCAGCCGGACAGGGGTCCATGGGTTCACCTTC. Residues: CASSRTGVHGFTF.

Note on this clonotype: In this CDR3 the conserved last residue, phenylalanine or tryptophan, is missing, so a read error is likely. The DNA is left out, because the CDR3 cannot be placed on it with certainty; the CDR3 is given as TCRdb lists it. The chain recombines TRBV9 with TRBJ1-6; TRBD1, the D gene given by the table, was not confirmed from the DNA. Germline V gene lookup returns CDR1 SGDLS and CDR2 YYNGEE. The CDR3 spans 13 amino acids, including both terminal residues. Here the CDR3 reads CASSACDSSHVYI.

The V and J genes are TRBV19 and TRBJ1-5; D remains unclear. This CDR3 contains 16 residues. Trimming cost V 7 bases and J 16 bases, with 32 bases left between them. Germline-derived CDR1 and CDR2 are LNHDA and SQIVND (reference sequence). The chain's CDR3 is CASTTLHSGVDQPKHF. The DNA of the CDR3 is TGTGCCAGTACCACTTTGCATAGCGGAGTAGATCAGCCCAAACATTTT.

The chain employs TRBV12-3 or TRBV12-4 and TRBJ1-2, with D perhaps TRBD1 (6 bases). This CDR3 has 15 amino acids. V dropped 6 bases and J dropped 5 bases, with 19 bases sitting between them. CDR3 coding DNA: TGTGCCAGCAGGGGCAGGGGCGATGGTCCTTATGGCTACACCTTC. Translation gives CASRGRGDGPYGYTF.

The V call is TRBV25-1, the J call TRBJ1-2; possible D gene TRBD1, 5 bases. V was cut by 2 bases and J by 4 bases, with 14 bases left in between. The CDR3 runs to 15 residues. Germline V gives CDR1 MGHDK, CDR2 SYGVNS. CDR3 loop: CASSEIRQGPYGYTF. In DNA form, the CDR3 reads TGTGCCAGCAGTGAAATACGGCAGGGACCCTATGGCTACACCTTC.

For this clonotype: The junction departs from germline at one end; a sequencing error may be responsible. DNA for the CDR3: TGTGCCAGCAGTGAAGGTAATTCCCCCCTCGACTTT. Its translation: CASSEGNSPLDF. This chain uses TRBV9 with TRBJ1-6; D is undetermined. From germline, CDR1 is SGDLS and CDR2 YYNGEE. CDR3 length: 12 residues.

This clonotype occurred once. The chain has TRBV7-3 and TRBJ1-6, with D possibly TRBD1 on 5 matching bases. CDR1 and CDR2 from the germline V gene are SGHTA and FQGTGA. The V end lost 4 bases, the J end lost 8 bases, and 12 bases lay between the germline ends. The CDR3 runs to 14 residues. This CDR3 reads CASSWLQADSPLHF. CDR3 nucleotide sequence: TGTGCCAGCAGCTGGTTACAGGCGGATTCACCCCTCCACTTT. Variable domain in full (rest from reference TRBV7-3 and TRBJ1-6): GAGVSQTPSNKVTEKGKYVELRCDPISGHTALYWYRQSLGQGPEFLIYFQGTGAADDSGLPNDRFFAVRPEGSVSTLKIQRTERGDSAVYLCASSWLQADSPLHFGNGTRLTVT.

This sequence joins TRBV7-9 and TRBJ1-6; D gene unclear. The CDR3 has 16 residues. The V and J ends lost 9 bases and 14 bases respectively, with 29 bases between them. Germline values: CDR1 SEHNR, CDR2 FQNEAQ (reference sequence). CDR3 DNA sequence: TGTGCCAGGAGCAGGAGCCGGGAAACCTCTGATGAGTCCCTCCACTTT. As protein: CARSRSRETSDESLHF.

About this clonotype itself: This may stem from a read error, because a much larger clone lies one nucleotide away. V gene TRBV6-2 or TRBV6-3 combines with J gene TRBJ1-5; 7 bases agree with TRBD1. Germline CDR1 and CDR2: MNHEY and SVGEGT. The length of the CDR3 is 15 residues. V was clipped by 11 bases and J by 0 bases; unmatched bases: 10. CDR3 nucleotide sequence: TGTGCCGGCAACGGGGACAGAAGTAGCAATCAGCCCCAGCATTTT. Protein product: CAGNGDRSSNQPQHF.

As concerns this clonotype: Its ends do not fully match the called genes, so a read error is possible. The rearrangement links TRBV7-8 to TRBJ2-1; 10 bases fit TRBD2. The germline V gene has CDR1 SGHVS and CDR2 FQNEAQ. The CDR3 has 16 residues. As DNA, the CDR3 is TGTGCCAGCAGTTTAGGGCTAGCGGGGGCATACATTGTGCAGTTCTTC. This encodes CASSLGLAGAYIVQFF.

This clonotype was seen once. V is TRBV4-3 and J is TRBJ1-5; 12 bases are a match to TRBD1. V gave up 5 bases and J gave up 0 bases; unmatched junction bases: 14. Germline V gene lookup returns CDR1 LGHNA and CDR2 YSLEER. The CDR3 totals 20 residues. The CDR3 region is CASSRVGDRGLLDSNQPQHF. DNA for the CDR3: TGCGCCAGCAGCAGAGTAGGGGACAGGGGGCTTTTGGATAGCAATCAGCCCCAGCATTTT.

This chain joins TRBV19 and TRBJ1-5; D possibly corresponds to TRBD1 (6 bases). Looked up from germline, CDR1 is LNHDA and CDR2 is SQIVND (reference sequence). The CDR3 loop spans 14 amino acids. The V end was cut by 6 bases, the J end by 16 bases, with 25 bases between. This chain's CDR3 is CASSGGAGNHQKHF. CDR3 bases: TGTGCCAGTAGCGGGGGGGCGGGGAATCATCAAAAACATTTT.

This chain uses TRBV7-9 with TRBJ2-5, with 7 bases fitting TRBD1. Per the germline V gene, CDR1 is SEHNR and CDR2 is FQNEAQ (reference sequence). This CDR3 contains 16 residues. V shed 2 bases and J 11 bases; nucleotides not matched to a gene: 17. CDR3 amino acids: CASSLLGQRSNEQQYF. The CDR3 DNA reads as TGTGCCAGCAGCTTATTGGGACAGAGGTCCAATGAGCAGCAGTACTTC.

This clonotype was seen more than once but under ten times. This sequence joins TRBV19 and TRBJ1-3, with 7 bases that match TRBD1. This CDR3 has 15 amino acids. Trimming at V came to 9 bases and at J to 0 bases, leaving 8 bases not matched to a gene. Germline V gives CDR1 LNHDA, CDR2 SQIVND (reference sequence). CDR3: CASKRTGDSGNTIYF. The CDR3 bases are TGTGCCAGCAAGAGGACAGGTGACTCTGGAAACACCATATATTTT.

The CDR3 region is CSATGTGHPYEQYF. The CDR3 DNA is TGCAGTGCTACCGGGACAGGGCATCCCTACGAGCAGTACTTC. The genes are TRBV20-1 and TRBJ2-7; 9 bases are shared with TRBD1. Germline CDR1 and CDR2: DFQATT and SNEGSKA (reference sequence). The length of the CDR3 is 14 residues. V was clipped by 4 bases and J by 2 bases; unmatched bases: 6.

The gene calls are TRBV5-1 and TRBJ1-6; D gene uncertain. V was shortened by 4 bases and J by 14 bases, with 16 bases between the two germline ends. The germline gives CDR1 SGHRS, CDR2 YFSETQ. There are 13 residues in the CDR3. The CDR3 DNA reads as TGCGCCAGCAGCGTTGGCCCGCGCGGGGCCCTCCACTTT. As protein: CASSVGPRGALHF.

In this sample, this clonotype turned up many times. The rearrangement uses TRBV30 and TRBJ1-3; D is unresolved. Trimming pared 0 bases from V and 0 bases from J, leaving 12 bases between. In germline, CDR1 is GTSNPN, CDR2 SVGIG (reference sequence). The CDR3 extends over 16 amino acids. This CDR3 reads CAWSVLSGASGNTIYF. CDR3 nucleotides: TGTGCCTGGAGTGTACTCTCCGGAGCCTCTGGAAACACCATATATTTT.

The gene calls are TRBV20-1 and TRBJ2-3; possibly TRBD2 for D (6 bases). Germline CDR1 and CDR2: DFQATT and SNEGSKA (reference sequence). The V gene lost 5 bases and the J gene lost 7 bases, with 19 bases spanning the gap. The CDR3 runs 14 residues. CDR3 sequence reads: CSAQKARRDHTQYF. Written as DNA, the CDR3 is TGCAGTGCTCAAAAGGCAAGGAGGGATCATACGCAGTATTTT.

The V gene is TRBV4-1, the J gene TRBJ2-3, with 15 nucleotides matching TRBD2. The J segment lost 5 bases and the V segment lost 4 bases, leaving 7 bases of the junction unmatched. This CDR3 spans 17 amino acids. Germline V lookup: CDR1 MGHRA, CDR2 YSYEKL. The CDR3 DNA follows: TGCGCCAGCAGCCGTCGGACTAGCGGGGGGGCGGTAGATACGCAGTATTTT. This codes for CASSRRTSGGAVDTQYF.

The V gene is TRBV12-3 or TRBV12-4, the J gene TRBJ1-6; no firm D call. V lost 5 bases and J lost 8, with 7 bases in between. This CDR3 contains 12 residues. DNA of the CDR3: TGTGCCAGCAGTCCTAGGTATTCACCCCTCCACTTT. Residues: CASSPRYSPLHF.

Comments on this clonotype: A much more abundant neighbour one base away suggests this may be a read error. The conserved phenylalanine or tryptophan normally closing the CDR3 is absent here, so this likely arose from a read error. This chain connects TRBV4-3 to TRBJ2-6; 11 bases fit TRBD1. V shed 6 bases and J 0 bases; nucleotides not matched to a gene: 4. The germline gives CDR1 LGHNA, CDR2 YSLEER. CDR3 length: 17 residues. The CDR3 region has the DNA TGCGCCAGCAGTCCCGGGACAGGGGGCTCTGGGGCCAACGTCCTGACTCTC. It translates to CASSPGTGGSGANVLTL.

This clonotype was detected ten times or more. The V gene is TRBV7-2, the J gene TRBJ2-5, with 10 positions matching TRBD2. This CDR3 has 15 residues. CDR1 and CDR2 from the germline V gene are SGHTA and FQGNSA. V lost 1 base and J lost 5; bases outside the gene matches: 4. The CDR3 coding sequence is TGTGCCAGCAGCTTAGTAGGGACTAGCGCCGAGACCCAGTACTTC. It encodes CASSLVGTSAETQYF.

This clonotype has just a few counts. One junction end does not reproduce the germline sequence, and a read error may be involved. The rearrangement links TRBV10-3 to TRBJ2-2; TRBD1 is a possible D gene (7 bases). Germline CDR1 and CDR2: ENHRY and SYGVKD. The CDR3 covers 14 residues. The DNA for the CDR3 is TGTGCCTCAGGACAGGCCGCGAACACCGGGGGGCTGTTTTTT. Protein: CASGQAANTGGLFF.

As regards this clonotype: The CDR3 ends on some other residue instead of the conserved phenylalanine or tryptophan, so this is likely a read error. The DNA is omitted, as the CDR3 cannot be located on it reliably, and the CDR3 follows TCRdb's listing. V gene TRBV5-4 combines with J gene TRBJ2-2. The CDR3 extends over 12 residues, inclusive of both ends. Germline values: CDR1 SGHNT, CDR2 YYREEE (reference sequence). The CDR3 reads CASSLTLRSTNY.

The CDR3 region has the DNA TGTGCCAGCAGCTTAGTCACGATAGGGACCGGGGAGCTGTTTTTT. Amino acid sequence: CASSLVTIGTGELFF. The V gene is TRBV7-9, the J gene TRBJ2-2; D not certain. Germline CDR1 SEHNR, CDR2 FQNEAQ (reference sequence). CDR3 length: 15 amino acids. V lost 1 base, J lost 5 bases, and 11 bases lay in between.

A single count supports this clonotype. This rearrangement joins TRBV19 to TRBJ1-5; D might be TRBD1 (5 bases). CDR3 length: 13 residues. Trimming removed 6 bases at V and 7 bases at J, with 13 bases between. Germline-derived CDR1 and CDR2 are LNHDA and SQIVND (reference sequence). CDR3 sequence: CASSTGGDQPQHF. DNA of the CDR3: TGTGCCAGTAGCACAGGAGGAGACCAGCCCCAGCATTTT.

Details on this clonotype: The junction does not match germline at one end; this may be a read error. The chain joins TRBV7-8 to TRBJ1-2; D might be TRBD1 (6 bases). This CDR3 is built from 14 residues. Germline lookup yields CDR1 SGHVS and CDR2 FQNEAQ. CDR3 residues: CAISAPDRTYGYTF. CDR3 sequence (DNA): TGTGCCATCAGCGCGCCCGACAGGACCTATGGGTACACCTTC.